The 8 T cell receptor beta chains reported below all come from one sample, sequenced in a study of blood T cell repertoires in COVID-19. The protocol was immunoSEQ multiplex PCR, while the TCRdb copy is restricted to in-frame clones and leaves out a portion. The table shows about 300,000 clones, with nearly 90% occurring only once. The sequencing sample was made of PBMCs or T cells enriched from blood (not recorded which). All receptors derive from a woman aged 45 to 65 who had been exposed to COVID-19.

The chain carries TRBV27 and TRBJ1-2; D is ambiguous. CDR3 length: 12 residues. V was pared by 8 bases and J by 4 bases, with 11 bases between. Germline V gives CDR1 MNHEY, CDR2 SMNVEV (reference sequence). The CDR3 reads CASSQYPYGYTF. CDR3 DNA sequence: TGTGCCAGCTCACAGTACCCCTATGGCTACACCTTC.

V is TRBV7-2 and J is TRBJ1-6; D gene uncertain. The CDR3 length is 15 residues. Trimming removed 1 base from V and 5 bases from J, with 9 bases in between. Germline loops: CDR1 SGHTA, CDR2 FQGNSA. The CDR3 spells CASSLGVRHNSPLHF. CDR3 bases: TGTGCCAGCAGCTTAGGCGTGCGCCATAATTCACCCCTCCACTTT.

The V and J genes are TRBV9 and TRBJ2-3; the D gene is possibly TRBD1 (6 bases). This CDR3 is 14 amino acids long. The germline gives CDR1 SGDLS, CDR2 YYNGEE. V dropped 3 bases and J dropped 1 base, with 9 bases sitting between them. The CDR3 region has the DNA TGTGCCAGCAGCGCAAGACAGGGCACAGATACGCAGTATTTT. Its protein product is CASSARQGTDTQYF. The full variable domain, in which reference TRBV9 and TRBJ2-3 provide the parts outside the CDR3, is DSGVTQTPKHLITATGQRVTLRCSPRSGDLSVYWYQQSLDQGLQFLIQYYNGEERAKGNILERFSAQQFPDLHSELNLSSLELGDSALYFCASSARQGTDTQYFGPGTRLTVL.

This chain links TRBV7-2 with TRBJ2-5; weak D call: TRBD2 (6 bases). The CDR3 extends over 15 amino acids. V lost 1 base, J lost 9 bases, and 18 bases lay in between. Germline-derived CDR1 and CDR2 are SGHTA and FQGNSA. CDR3 sequence: CASSLGGSGQGAQYF. CDR3 sequence (DNA): TGTGCCAGCAGCTTAGGTGGTAGCGGTCAAGGGGCCCAGTACTTC.

The J gene is TRBJ1-4, the V gene TRBV5-6; 9 bases match TRBD1. Looked up from germline, CDR1 is SGHDT and CDR2 is YYEEEE. V shed 4 bases, J shed 7 bases, and the junction held 8 bases outside the gene matches. CDR3 length: 15 residues. This CDR3 reads CASSPLGTGSEKLFF. The DNA of the CDR3 is TGTGCCAGCAGCCCCCTCGGGACAGGGTCTGAAAAACTGTTTTTT.

The chain employs TRBV18 and TRBJ2-7; D may be TRBD2 (6 bases). The CDR3 runs to 15 residues. The V and J ends lost 3 bases and 3 bases respectively, with 15 bases between them. Looked up from germline, CDR1 is KGHSH and CDR2 is LQKENI. The chain's CDR3 is CASSPGGTVNYEQYF. CDR3 sequence (DNA): TGTGCCAGCTCACCGGGGGGTACGGTGAACTACGAGCAGTACTTC.

The chain couples TRBV13 to TRBJ2-2; D call uncertain. Trimming pared 5 bases from V and 3 bases from J, leaving 4 bases between. CDR1 and CDR2 (germline): PRHDT, FYEKMQ (reference sequence). The CDR3 runs 12 residues. DNA of the CDR3: TGTGCCAGCAGCCCCGACACCGGGGAGCTGTTTTTT. Amino acid sequence: CASSPDTGELFF.

The chain carries TRBV6-1 and TRBJ1-1; D might be TRBD1 (6 bases). CDR3 length equals 17 residues. Germline V gene data show CDR1 as MNHNS and CDR2 as SASEGT. Trimming removed 4 bases from V and 1 base from J, with 19 bases in between. The CDR3 is CASSAPSQGRGNTEAFF. CDR3 coding DNA: TGTGCCAGCAGTGCCCCCTCCCAGGGCAGGGGGAACACTGAAGCTTTCTTT.